One and the same sample provided the 18 T cell receptor beta chains below, sequenced in a study of blood T cell repertoires in COVID-19. The method was immunoSEQ multiplex PCR; TCRdb's version includes in-frame clones alone and lacks a portion of them. This sample yields about 40,000 clones, of which roughly 88% are seen a single time; roughly 10% belongs to the top ten. Sequenced input: peripheral blood. The receptors come from a woman in her 70s with acute or convalescent COVID-19.

The rearrangement uses TRBV6-4 and TRBJ1-1; perhaps TRBD1 as D (5 bases). The CDR3 totals 13 residues. The germline CDR1 and CDR2 sequences are MRHNA and SNTAGT. V was trimmed by 5 bases and J by 6 bases, leaving 13 bases between them. CDR3 bases: TGTGCCAGCAGTCAATTAAGGGGTTCTGAAGCTTTCTTT. Its translation: CASSQLRGSEAFF.

This clone was detected only once. CDR3 sequence: CASSPDRGLNIQYF. The CDR3, as DNA: TGCGCCAGCAGCCCGGACAGGGGACTGAACATTCAGTACTTC. V is TRBV5-1 and J is TRBJ2-4; 9 nucleotides agree with TRBD1. V shed 4 bases, J shed 7 bases, and the junction held 6 bases outside the gene matches. Germline V lookup: CDR1 SGHRS, CDR2 YFSETQ. The CDR3 loop spans 14 amino acids.

This clone was seen once. V and J are TRBV18 and TRBJ2-7; 8 positions match TRBD1. The ends lost 3 bases at V and 0 bases at J; junction bases unmatched: 7. The V gene's germline CDR1 is KGHSH and CDR2 LQKENI. This CDR3 is built from 16 residues. As DNA, the CDR3 is TGTGCCAGCTCACCCTATGGACAGGGAAACTCCTACGAGCAGTACGTC. Translation gives CASSPYGQGNSYEQYV.

The chain combines TRBV18 with TRBJ1-1; no reliable D call. Trimming shortened V by 3 bases and J by 9 bases, and 17 bases separated the two germline ends. The CDR3 length is 14 residues. The germline gives CDR1 KGHSH, CDR2 LQKENI. CDR3 nucleotide sequence: TGTGCCAGCTCACCTCCGAGTGAACTTCGAAAAGCTTTCTTT. Protein sequence: CASSPPSELRKAFF.

This chain uses TRBV18 with TRBJ2-5; TRBD1 matches at 7 bases. The trim removed 3 bases at V and 9 bases at J, leaving 13 bases unmatched. This CDR3 comprises 15 residues. The V gene's germline CDR1 is KGHSH and CDR2 LQKENI. In nucleotides, the CDR3 is TGTGCCAGCTCACCCGGGACAGTCGCCCGTGGGGCCCAGTACTTC. It encodes CASSPGTVARGAQYF.

The chain employs TRBV6-6 and TRBJ2-7; TRBD2 agrees at 8 bases. Germline V CDR1 and CDR2: MNHNY, SVGAGI (reference sequence). J gave up 4 bases and V 6 bases, and 5 bases lay outside the gene matches. This CDR3 spans 13 amino acids. CDR3 bases: TGTGCCAGCAGCGAGGGGACTAGATACGAGCAGTACGTC. Its translation is CASSEGTRYEQYV.

This clone has just a few counts. This rearrangement joins TRBV24-1 to TRBJ1-1; no clear D. Trimming stripped 4 bases from V and 3 bases from J, with 8 bases between. CDR1 and CDR2 from the germline V gene are KGHDR and SFDVKD. This CDR3 comprises 13 residues. CDR3 residues: CATSEQDHTEAFF. DNA for the CDR3: TGTGCCACCAGTGAGCAGGATCACACTGAAGCTTTCTTT.

The rearrangement joins TRBV27 to TRBJ2-1; 7 bases fit TRBD2. With 0 bases clipped from V and 1 base from J, the junction kept 3 bases outside the gene matches. The germline V gene has CDR1 MNHEY and CDR2 SMNVEV (reference sequence). CDR3 length: 16 residues. CDR3 sequence: CASSLSGGSSYNEQFF. For the CDR3, the DNA is TGTGCCAGCAGTTTATCCGGCGGGAGTTCCTACAATGAGCAGTTCTTC.

The chain recombines TRBV7-9 with TRBJ2-7; 7 bases are a match to TRBD1. V was pared by 1 base and J by 1 base, with 1 base of the junction left unmatched. The germline V gene has CDR1 SEHNR and CDR2 FQNEAQ (reference sequence). The CDR3 runs to 14 residues. The CDR3 protein is CASSLDRGSYEQYV. CDR3 nucleotides: TGTGCCAGCAGCTTAGACAGGGGTTCCTACGAGCAGTACGTC.

This rearrangement joins TRBV28 to TRBJ1-1; 8 bases line up with TRBD1. Germline values: CDR1 MDHEN, CDR2 SYDVKM. J gave up 4 bases and V 6 bases, and 7 bases lay outside the gene matches. This CDR3 region has 14 residues. CDR3 region: CASRTRQGSTEAFF. The CDR3 DNA reads as TGTGCCAGCAGAACCCGACAGGGGAGCACTGAAGCTTTCTTT.

This chain joins TRBV20-1 and TRBJ1-1; 8 bases agree with TRBD1. Germline V gives CDR1 DFQATT, CDR2 SNEGSKA (reference sequence). This CDR3 region has 17 residues. The V segment lost 3 bases and the J segment 5 bases; nucleotides outside the gene matches: 17. This chain's CDR3 is CSASLPGQEIRITEAFF. DNA of the CDR3: TGCAGTGCTAGTTTACCGGGACAGGAAATCCGGATTACTGAAGCTTTCTTT.

V is TRBV3-1 (or the pseudogene TRBV3-2) and J is TRBJ2-3; 10 bases fit TRBD2. Germline loops: CDR1 LGHDT, CDR2 YNNKEL (reference sequence). The CDR3 length is 17 residues. V lost 2 bases, J lost 5 bases, and 10 bases stayed unmatched. CDR3 sequence reads: CASSQYSLAGEGDTQYF. The CDR3, as DNA: TGTGCCAGCAGCCAATATTCTCTAGCGGGGGAGGGAGATACGCAGTATTTT.

The rearrangement links TRBV24-1 to TRBJ1-6, with 7 nucleotides matching TRBD1. The V segment lost 4 bases and the J segment 6 bases; nucleotides outside the gene matches: 2. The CDR3 sequence is 14 residues long. CDR1 and CDR2 from the germline V gene are KGHDR and SFDVKD. The CDR3 is CATSEGTVNSPLHF. The CDR3 nucleotides are TGTGCCACCAGTGAGGGGACAGTTAATTCACCCCTCCACTTT.

The chain carries TRBV24-1 and TRBJ2-5, with 9 bases aligning to TRBD2. Germline assignment: CDR1 KGHDR and CDR2 SFDVKD. The CDR3 length is 15 residues. Germline trimming cut 5 bases from V and 1 base from J; bases unmatched to any gene: 4. CDR3: CATSAAGGPQETQYF. The CDR3 DNA reads TGTGCCACCAGTGCTGCGGGAGGGCCCCAAGAGACCCAGTACTTC.

This clone has just a few counts. The chain is built from TRBV7-3 and TRBJ2-2; no firm D call. This CDR3 has 13 residues. The V and J ends lost 2 bases and 4 bases respectively, with 5 bases between them. CDR1 SGHTA and CDR2 FQGTGA come from the germline V gene. CDR3 coding DNA: TGTGCCAGCAGCTTATCAGGCACCGGGGAGCTGTTTTTT. This codes for CASSLSGTGELFF. Full variable domain (outside the CDR3, taken from reference TRBV7-3 and TRBJ2-2): GAGVSQTPSNKVTEKGKYVELRCDPISGHTALYWYRQSLGQGPEFLIYFQGTGAADDSGLPNDRFFAVRPEGSVSTLKIQRTERGDSAVYLCASSLSGTGELFFGEGSRLTVL.

With respect to this clone: Mismatch with germline at one junction end may stem from a read error. The chain joins TRBV11-3 to TRBJ2-2; 9 bases fit TRBD2. The germline V gene encodes CDR1 SGHNT and CDR2 YENEEA. This CDR3 comprises 13 residues. The CDR3 is CASRLAGAGELFF. In nucleotides, the CDR3 is TGTGCCAGCAGGTTAGCGGGAGCCGGGGAGCTGTTTTTT.

This chain joins TRBV10-3 and TRBJ2-2; D is unresolved. Trimming removed 5 bases at V and 3 bases at J, with 7 bases between. The germline V gene has CDR1 ENHRY and CDR2 SYGVKD. CDR3 length equals 13 residues. The chain's CDR3 is CAISSGDTGELFF. CDR3 in DNA: TGTGCCATCAGTTCAGGTGACACCGGGGAGCTGTTTTTT.

The CDR3 DNA is TGTGCCAGCGGAGGACAGGGGCAATACGAGCAGTACGTC. The encoded protein is CASGGQGQYEQYV. The V call is TRBV3-1 (or the pseudogene TRBV3-2), the J call TRBJ2-7; 9 bases fit TRBD1. The trim removed 8 bases at V and 4 bases at J, leaving 6 bases unmatched. The CDR3 is 13 amino acids. Germline V gives CDR1 LGHDT, CDR2 YNNKEL (reference sequence).